The entry below gives a single T cell receptor (beta chain) sequence along with its context. Its antigen is unknown. The data originate from a study of cytomegalovirus exposure and HLA in healthy donors. Study in general: Assignment to the Caucasian-associated ancestry cluster applied to approximately 79% of the approximately 420 genotyped donors.

Findings and limits, study-wide: As a later analysis showed, a missense DCLRE1C variant was linked to trimming of TCR beta V- and J-genes.

With 60 Vbeta and 13 Jbeta primers, the PCR was carried out. Produced via immunoSEQ multiplex PCR; TCRdb's table is partial and in-frame only. The table records around 100,000 clones, around 76% of them present only once. The CDR3 sequence is 14 residues long. The germline gives CDR1 MNHEY, CDR2 SVGAGI. V was pared by 0 bases and J by 0 bases, with 5 bases between. Sequenced material: PBMCs. This TCR derives from a woman aged 18-30 years in good health and CMV-seropositive. The genes are TRBV6-5 and TRBJ1-1; perhaps TRBD1 as D (5 bases). The CDR3 DNA is TGTGCCAGCAGTTACTCGACAGTGAACACTGAAGCTTTCTTT. Translation: CASSYSTVNTEAFF.